This T cell receptor (beta chain) was observed in a study of Ad26.COV2.S vaccination and SARS-CoV-2 variants. Turning to the study itself: The donor was enrolled in the Ad26.COV2.S arm of the COV1001 trial. Once, or twice with 56 days between doses, Ad26.COV2.S was given intramuscularly.

The CDR3 contains 16 residues. With 1 base removed from V and 4 bases from J, the gap between germline ends came to 17 bases. Germline V gene lookup returns CDR1 SGHAT and CDR2 FQNNGV. The treatment denotes: about 20 received Ad26.COV2.S at low or high dose, single or two shots; 5 received placebo; per-sample allocation not given. Samples analyzed were those drawn on day 63 after the first vaccine or placebo injection. The donor was a Boston adult aged 18-55 years. TCRdb keeps only in-frame clones here, not all; method: immunoSEQ multiplex PCR. The sample holds about 220,000 clones, 88% seen once. The clonotype comes from a person between 18 and 60 years old who received the Ad26.COV2.S COVID-19 vaccine or a placebo. The sample consisted of peripheral blood, taken in a trial of Ad26.COV2.S vaccine versus placebo. The chain combines TRBV11-2 with TRBJ2-7; weak D call: TRBD1 (6 bases). The CDR3 sequence: CASSLGSRTAIYEQYF. In DNA form, the CDR3 reads TGTGCCAGCAGCTTAGGATCTCGGACAGCCATTTACGAGCAGTACTTC.